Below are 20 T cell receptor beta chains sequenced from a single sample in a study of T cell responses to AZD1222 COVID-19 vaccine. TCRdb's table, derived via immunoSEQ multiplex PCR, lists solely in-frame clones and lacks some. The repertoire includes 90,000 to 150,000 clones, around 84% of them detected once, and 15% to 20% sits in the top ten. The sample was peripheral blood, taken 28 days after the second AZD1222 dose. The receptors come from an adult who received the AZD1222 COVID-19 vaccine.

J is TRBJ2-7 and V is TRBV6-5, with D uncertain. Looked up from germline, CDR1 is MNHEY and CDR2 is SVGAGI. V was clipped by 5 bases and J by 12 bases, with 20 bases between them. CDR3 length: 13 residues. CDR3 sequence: CASSPAKRPAGYF. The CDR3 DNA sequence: TGTGCCAGCAGTCCCGCCAAACGACCCGCTGGGTACTTC.

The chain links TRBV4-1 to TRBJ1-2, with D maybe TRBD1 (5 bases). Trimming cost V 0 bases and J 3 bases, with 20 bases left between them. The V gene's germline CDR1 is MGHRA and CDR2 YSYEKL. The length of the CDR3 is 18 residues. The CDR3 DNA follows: TGCGCCAGCAGCCAAGATAAAGCCAGGCAGGGACCTGACTATGGCTACACCTTC. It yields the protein CASSQDKARQGPDYGYTF.

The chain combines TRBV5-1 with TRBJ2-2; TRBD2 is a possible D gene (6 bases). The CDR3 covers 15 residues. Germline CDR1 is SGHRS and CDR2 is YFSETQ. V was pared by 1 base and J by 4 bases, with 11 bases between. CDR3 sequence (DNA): TGCGCCAGCAGCTTGTGGCCCGGGGGCACCGGGGAGCTGTTTTTT. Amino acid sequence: CASSLWPGGTGELFF. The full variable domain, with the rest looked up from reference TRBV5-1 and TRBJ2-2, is KAGVTQTPRYLIKTRGQQVTLSCSPISGHRSVSWYQQTPGQGLQFLFEYFSETQRNKGNFPGRFSGRQFSNSRSEMNVSTLELGDSALYLCASSLWPGGTGELFFGEGSRLTVL.

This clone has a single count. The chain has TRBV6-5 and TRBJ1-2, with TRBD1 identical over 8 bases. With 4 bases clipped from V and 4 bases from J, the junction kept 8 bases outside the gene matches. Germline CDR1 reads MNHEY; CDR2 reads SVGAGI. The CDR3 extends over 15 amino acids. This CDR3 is CASSSGAGGLYGYTF. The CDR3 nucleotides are TGTGCCAGCAGTTCGGGGGCAGGGGGCCTCTATGGCTACACCTTC.

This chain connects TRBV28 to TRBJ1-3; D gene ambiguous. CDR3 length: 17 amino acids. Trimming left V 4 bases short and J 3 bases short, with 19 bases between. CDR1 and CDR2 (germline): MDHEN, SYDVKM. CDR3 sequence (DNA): TGTGCCAGCAGTTCCCCCGCGGATGGGGTAGATGGAAACACCATATATTTT. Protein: CASSSPADGVDGNTIYF.

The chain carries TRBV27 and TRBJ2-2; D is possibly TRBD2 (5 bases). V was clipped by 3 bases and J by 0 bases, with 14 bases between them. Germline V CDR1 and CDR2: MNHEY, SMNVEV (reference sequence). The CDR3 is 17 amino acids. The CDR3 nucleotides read TGTGCCAGCAGTTTTCGGCAGGACTTCGCGAACACCGGGGAGCTGTTTTTT. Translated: CASSFRQDFANTGELFF.

The CDR3 nucleotides read TGTGCCAGCAGCTTAGATTTGGGGTTCACAGATACGCAGTATTTT. Protein product: CASSLDLGFTDTQYF. This chain joins TRBV7-2 and TRBJ2-3; D gene uncertain. CDR1 is SGHTA, CDR2 FQGNSA, per germline. Trimming stripped 1 base from V and 2 bases from J, with 10 bases between. The CDR3 length is 15 residues.

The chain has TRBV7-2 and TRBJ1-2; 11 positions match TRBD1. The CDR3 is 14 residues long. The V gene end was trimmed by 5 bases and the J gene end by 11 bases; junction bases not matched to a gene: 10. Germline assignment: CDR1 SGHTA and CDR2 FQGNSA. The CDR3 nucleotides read TGTGCCAGCAGCACAGGACAGGGGGCACTTAGTTACACCTTC. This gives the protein CASSTGQGALSYTF.

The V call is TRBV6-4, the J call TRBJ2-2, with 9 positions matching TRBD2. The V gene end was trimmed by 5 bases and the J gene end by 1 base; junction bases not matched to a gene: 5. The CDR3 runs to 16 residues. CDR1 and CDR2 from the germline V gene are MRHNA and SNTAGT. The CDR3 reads CASSPVAGENTGELFF. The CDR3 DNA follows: TGTGCCAGCAGTCCCGTAGCGGGGGAGAACACCGGGGAGCTGTTTTTT.

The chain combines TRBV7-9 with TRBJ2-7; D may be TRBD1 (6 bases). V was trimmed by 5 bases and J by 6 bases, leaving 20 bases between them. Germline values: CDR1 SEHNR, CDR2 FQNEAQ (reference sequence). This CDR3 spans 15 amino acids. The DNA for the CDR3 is TGTGCCAGCAGCGTAACAACAGGGACCCTCCGCGAGCAGTACTTC. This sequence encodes CASSVTTGTLREQYF.

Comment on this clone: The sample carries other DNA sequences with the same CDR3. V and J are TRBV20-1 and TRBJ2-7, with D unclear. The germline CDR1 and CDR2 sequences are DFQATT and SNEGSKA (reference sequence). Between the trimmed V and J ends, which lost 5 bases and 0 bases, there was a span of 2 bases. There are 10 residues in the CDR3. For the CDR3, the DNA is TGCAGTGCTGCCTCCTACGAGCAGTACTTC. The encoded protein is CSAASYEQYF.

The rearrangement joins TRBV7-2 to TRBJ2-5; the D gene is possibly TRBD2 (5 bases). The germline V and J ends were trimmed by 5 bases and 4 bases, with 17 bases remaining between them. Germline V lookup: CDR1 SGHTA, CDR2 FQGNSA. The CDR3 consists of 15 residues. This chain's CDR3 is CASSPDSLTRETQYF. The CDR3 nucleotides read TGTGCCAGCAGCCCGGACTCCTTAACCCGAGAGACCCAGTACTTC.

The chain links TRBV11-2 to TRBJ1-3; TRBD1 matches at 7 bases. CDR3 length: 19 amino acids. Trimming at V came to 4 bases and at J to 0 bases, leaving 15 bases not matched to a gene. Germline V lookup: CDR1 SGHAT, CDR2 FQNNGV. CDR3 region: CASSSRTGTAGFSGNTIYF. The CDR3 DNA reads TGTGCCAGCAGCTCTCGAACCGGGACAGCTGGATTCTCTGGAAACACCATATATTTT.

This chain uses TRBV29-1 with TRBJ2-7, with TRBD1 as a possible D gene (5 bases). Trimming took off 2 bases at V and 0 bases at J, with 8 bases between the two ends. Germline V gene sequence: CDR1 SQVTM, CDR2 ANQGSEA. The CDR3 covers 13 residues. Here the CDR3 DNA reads TGCAGCGTTGAAACAGGCCTCTCCTACGAGCAGTACTTC. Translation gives CSVETGLSYEQYF.

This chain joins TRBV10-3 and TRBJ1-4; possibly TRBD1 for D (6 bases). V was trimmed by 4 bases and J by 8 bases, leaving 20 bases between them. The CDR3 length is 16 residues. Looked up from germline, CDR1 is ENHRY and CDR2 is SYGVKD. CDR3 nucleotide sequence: TGTGCCATCAGTGCCCTAGACAGGTCTAGAGGAGAAAAACTGTTTTTT. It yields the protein CAISALDRSRGEKLFF.

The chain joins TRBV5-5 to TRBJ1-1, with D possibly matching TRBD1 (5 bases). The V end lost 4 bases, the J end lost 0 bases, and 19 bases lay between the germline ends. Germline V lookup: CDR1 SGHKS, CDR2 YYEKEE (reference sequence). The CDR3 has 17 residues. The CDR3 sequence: CASSLGGWQMLNTEAFF. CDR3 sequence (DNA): TGTGCCAGCAGCCTGGGGGGGTGGCAAATGCTGAACACTGAAGCTTTCTTT.

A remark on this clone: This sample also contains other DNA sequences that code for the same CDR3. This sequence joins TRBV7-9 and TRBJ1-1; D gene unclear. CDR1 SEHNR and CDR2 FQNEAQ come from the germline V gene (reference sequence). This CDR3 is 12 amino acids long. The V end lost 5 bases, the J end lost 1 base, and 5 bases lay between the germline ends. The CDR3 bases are TGTGCCAGCAGCCGTCAGAACACTGAAGCTTTCTTT. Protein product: CASSRQNTEAFF. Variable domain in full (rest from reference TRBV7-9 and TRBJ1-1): DTGVSQNPRHKITKRGQNVTFRCDPISEHNRLYWYRQTLGQGPEFLTYFQNEAQLEKSRLLSDRFSAERPKGSFSTLEIQRTEQGDSAMYLCASSRQNTEAFFGQGTRLTVV.

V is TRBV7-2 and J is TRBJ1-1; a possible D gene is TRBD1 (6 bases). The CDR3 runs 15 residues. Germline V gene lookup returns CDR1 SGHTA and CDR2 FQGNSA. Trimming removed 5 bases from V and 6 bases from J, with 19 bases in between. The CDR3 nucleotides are TGTGCCAGCAGCCCCCATCGGGGGGGCGCCCCTGAAGCTTTCTTT. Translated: CASSPHRGGAPEAFF.

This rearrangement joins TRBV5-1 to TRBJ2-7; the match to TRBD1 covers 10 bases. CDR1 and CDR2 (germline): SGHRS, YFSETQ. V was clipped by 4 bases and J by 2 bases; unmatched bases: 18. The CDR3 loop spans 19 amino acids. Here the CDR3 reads CASSLGTGTGDPTPYEQYF. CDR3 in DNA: TGCGCCAGCAGCCTGGGGACCGGGACAGGGGATCCCACTCCCTACGAGCAGTACTTC.

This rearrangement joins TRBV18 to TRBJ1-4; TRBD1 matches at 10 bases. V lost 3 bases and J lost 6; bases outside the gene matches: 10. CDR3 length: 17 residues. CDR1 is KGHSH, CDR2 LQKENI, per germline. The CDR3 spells CASSPNRPTGGDEKLFF. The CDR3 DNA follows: TGTGCCAGCTCACCTAACAGACCGACAGGGGGCGATGAAAAACTGTTTTTT.